The 13 T cell receptor beta chains given below trace back to one sample, sequenced in a study of T cell responses to AZD1222 COVID-19 vaccine. The method was immunoSEQ multiplex PCR; TCRdb's version includes in-frame clones alone and lacks a portion of them. The sample carries roughly 97,000 clones, about 89% recorded once. The sample here was peripheral blood, taken on day 0 of AZD1222 vaccination. The receptor source for this set is an adult in good health.

The CDR3 spells CSVERQGGNTGELFF. The DNA of the CDR3 is TGCAGCGTTGAAAGACAGGGGGGGAACACCGGGGAGCTGTTTTTT. This sequence joins TRBV29-1 and TRBJ2-2; 9 bases fit TRBD1. This CDR3 region has 15 residues. Germline trimming cut 2 bases from V and 1 base from J; bases unmatched to any gene: 2. The germline gives CDR1 SQVTM, CDR2 ANQGSEA.

This chain uses TRBV11-1 with TRBJ2-4, with D possibly TRBD2 on 7 matching bases. Per the germline V gene, CDR1 is SGHAT and CDR2 is FQDESV (reference sequence). This CDR3 comprises 15 residues. Trimming took off 5 bases at V and 3 bases at J, with 14 bases between the two ends. This CDR3 is CASSPRGGDKNIQYF. In DNA, the CDR3 is TGTGCCAGCAGCCCGAGGGGGGGCGACAAAAACATTCAGTACTTC. The full variable domain, its missing parts supplied by reference TRBV11-1 and TRBJ2-4, is EAEVAQSPRYKITEKSQAVAFWCDPISGHATLYWYRQILGQGPELLVQFQDESVVDDSQLPKDRFSAERLKGVDSTLKIQPAELGDSAMYLCASSPRGGDKNIQYFGAGTRLSVL.

This chain links TRBV5-1 with TRBJ2-4; 12 bases agree with TRBD1. Germline lookup yields CDR1 SGHRS and CDR2 YFSETQ. This CDR3 contains 18 residues. Trimming cost V 0 bases and J 8 bases; bases outside gene matches: 12. For the CDR3, the DNA is TGCGCCAGCAGCTTGGATGTTTTGGGACAGGGGGCTCGGGACATTCAGTACTTC. It yields the protein CASSLDVLGQGARDIQYF.

This chain links TRBV7-9 with TRBJ1-6; TRBD1 agrees at 7 bases. Per germline, CDR1 SEHNR and CDR2 FQNEAQ (reference sequence). The CDR3 contains 14 residues. After removal of 5 bases from V and 6 bases from J, the junction contained 4 bases not matched to a gene. The chain's CDR3 is CASSRGQSNSPLHF. DNA for the CDR3: TGTGCCAGCAGCCGGGGACAGTCTAATTCACCCCTCCACTTT. Combining the CDR3 with reference TRBV7-9 and TRBJ1-6 gives the whole variable domain DTGVSQNPRHKITKRGQNVTFRCDPISEHNRLYWYRQTLGQGPEFLTYFQNEAQLEKSRLLSDRFSAERPKGSFSTLEIQRTEQGDSAMYLCASSRGQSNSPLHFGNGTRLTVT.

In DNA, the CDR3 is TGTGCCAGCAGCATTACGGTGGGAAACACCATATATTTT. It encodes CASSITVGNTIYF. V gene TRBV11-3 combines with J gene TRBJ1-3; D is undetermined. Germline CDR1 and CDR2: SGHNT and YENEEA. This CDR3 spans 13 amino acids. Trimming removed 5 bases at V and 4 bases at J, with 9 bases between.

The chain recombines TRBV5-1 with TRBJ2-3; the match to TRBD1 covers 10 bases. The junction had 1 base not matched to a gene; V was cut back by 0 bases and J by 0 bases. CDR3 length equals 16 residues. Germline V CDR1 and CDR2: SGHRS, YFSETQ. CDR3 protein: CASSLGQGASTDTQYF. The CDR3 DNA reads as TGCGCCAGCAGCTTGGGACAGGGGGCTAGCACAGATACGCAGTATTTT.

The V and J genes are TRBV6-5 and TRBJ2-1; D not certain. This CDR3 spans 14 amino acids. Per germline, CDR1 MNHEY and CDR2 SVGAGI. V lost 2 bases and J lost 4, with 9 bases in between. The CDR3 spells CASSYHSGYNEQFF. In nucleotides, the CDR3 is TGTGCCAGCAGTTACCACTCTGGGTACAATGAGCAGTTCTTC.

This chain uses TRBV6-2 or TRBV6-3 with TRBJ2-7; the D gene is possibly TRBD2 (5 bases). Germline V gene data show CDR1 as MNHEY and CDR2 as SVGEGT. The ends were cut back, 5 bases at V and 11 bases at J, with 13 bases in the middle. The CDR3 is made up of 11 amino acids. In DNA, the CDR3 is TGTGCCAGCAGTGACCGGGTCGGGGAGTACTTC. It yields the protein CASSDRVGEYF.

The chain is built from TRBV5-5 and TRBJ1-5; TRBD1 matches at 9 bases. The CDR3 extends over 17 amino acids. Germline-derived CDR1 and CDR2 are SGHKS and YYEKEE (reference sequence). V shed 0 bases, J shed 7 bases, and the junction held 11 bases outside the gene matches. The CDR3 bases are TGTGCCAGCAGCTTGGAAGGTTGGGACAGGGAAGGACAGCCCCAGCATTTT. It encodes CASSLEGWDREGQPQHF.

The chain has TRBV11-1 and TRBJ1-1, with 8 bases that match TRBD1. The germline CDR1 and CDR2 sequences are SGHAT and FQDESV (reference sequence). The J segment lost 5 bases and the V segment lost 5 bases, leaving 10 bases of the junction unmatched. The CDR3 is 15 residues long. DNA of the CDR3: TGTGCCAGCAGCCCCCCGACAGGGGTAGGTACTGAAGCTTTCTTT. This gives the protein CASSPPTGVGTEAFF.

V usage is TRBV4-1 and J usage is TRBJ1-2; 9 positions agree with TRBD1. J was trimmed by 2 bases and V by 6 bases; bases with no gene match: 7. Per the germline V gene, CDR1 is MGHRA and CDR2 is YSYEKL. The CDR3 runs to 15 residues. DNA of the CDR3: TGCGCCAGCAGACCCACAGGGGGCGGAAACTATGGCTACACCTTC. This gives the protein CASRPTGGGNYGYTF.

The chain couples TRBV28 to TRBJ1-2; TRBD1 matches at 10 bases. Germline CDR1 MDHEN, CDR2 SYDVKM. The CDR3 covers 14 residues. Trimming took 8 bases from V and 4 from J; bases not matched to a gene: 7. The CDR3 here is CASATGGAGYGYTF. The CDR3 nucleotides are TGTGCCAGCGCGACAGGGGGCGCCGGCTATGGCTACACCTTC.

V usage is TRBV7-3 and J usage is TRBJ1-5, with D possibly matching TRBD1 (5 bases). Germline lookup yields CDR1 SGHTA and CDR2 FQGTGA. CDR3 size: 14 residues. Trimming stripped 5 bases from V and 0 bases from J, with 8 bases between. The DNA of the CDR3 is TGTGCCAGCAGCCCAGACAGTAGCAATCAGCCCCAGCATTTT. It is translated as CASSPDSSNQPQHF.